A single sample gave rise to the 32 T cell receptor beta chains below, sequenced in a study of OX40 agonist ivuxolimab in advanced cancers. The receptor library was made with the immunoSEQ multiplex PCR assay. Not all clones reach the TCRdb copy of this immuneACCESS table, which keeps in-frame sequences only. Checked studies attribute under half of the gap to unresolved V genes and leave the rest unexplained. The sample table shows over 50,000 clones, and 89% are seen once. The leading ten clones occupy under 20% of the sample. The starting material was CD4+ or CD8+ T cells sorted from blood, obtained in a trial of the OX40 agonist ivuxolimab. The receptors were sampled from an adult with an advanced solid tumor such as melanoma, head and neck, liver or kidney cancer.

This chain joins TRBV11-2 and TRBJ2-7, with D unclear. CDR1 is SGHAT, CDR2 FQNNGV, per germline. This CDR3 comprises 15 residues. The V and J ends lost 0 bases and 7 bases respectively, with 16 bases between them. CDR3 in DNA: TGTGCCAGCAGCTTAGATGGACGTGGGATGGAAGAGCAGTACTTC. This gives the protein CASSLDGRGMEEQYF.

Only one count was recorded for this clone. The chain links TRBV4-3 to TRBJ2-7; 10 bases are a match to TRBD1. The CDR3 is made up of 16 amino acids. V trimming: 3 bases; J trimming: 3 bases; junction bases outside the gene matches: 8. The V gene's germline CDR1 is LGHNA and CDR2 YSLEER. In DNA form, the CDR3 reads TGCGCCAGCAGCCACGTCCCCGGGACAGGGGTCTACGAGCAGTACTTC. Residues: CASSHVPGTGVYEQYF.

The J gene is TRBJ2-1, the V gene TRBV28; 15 positions agree with TRBD2. Unmatched junction bases numbered 13, after V lost 10 bases and J lost 9 bases. Germline V gene data show CDR1 as MDHEN and CDR2 as SYDVKM. The length of the CDR3 is 16 residues. The CDR3 coding sequence is TGTGCCACCAATCCGACCGGGACTAGCGGGAGGAGTGAGCAGTTCTTC. It encodes CATNPTGTSGRSEQFF.

The chain links TRBV15 to TRBJ2-2; D is unresolved. V was shortened by 0 bases and J by 13 bases, with 18 bases between the two germline ends. Germline V gene sequence: CDR1 LNHNV, CDR2 YYDKDF (reference sequence). The CDR3 covers 15 residues. CDR3 in DNA: TGTGCCACCAGCAGAGATAGGGCTCCCCTGGCAGGGCTGTTTTTT. It is translated as CATSRDRAPLAGLFF.

This clone was seen just once. The V call is TRBV5-6, the J call TRBJ2-5, with D perhaps matching TRBD2 (5 bases). V gave up 4 bases and J gave up 5 bases, with 15 bases separating them. Germline CDR1 SGHDT, CDR2 YYEEEE. The CDR3 runs to 14 residues. CDR3: CASSILTREETQYF. In nucleotides, the CDR3 is TGTGCCAGCAGCATCCTCACAAGGGAGGAGACCCAGTACTTC.

The chain is built from TRBV5-4 and TRBJ2-5; D not certain. The CDR3 is 15 amino acids. Per germline, CDR1 SGHNT and CDR2 YYREEE (reference sequence). V was cut by 4 bases and J by 1 base, with 14 bases left in between. The chain's CDR3 is CASSAPEYPQETQYF. The CDR3 region has the DNA TGTGCCAGCAGCGCGCCGGAGTACCCCCAAGAGACCCAGTACTTC. The entire variable domain, with the rest obtained from reference TRBV5-4 and TRBJ2-5, is as follows: ETGVTQSPTHLIKTRGQQVTLRCSSQSGHNTVSWYQQALGQGPQFIFQYYREEENGRGNFPPRFSGLQFPNYSSELNVNALELDDSALYLCASSAPEYPQETQYFGPGTRLLVL.

The CDR3 DNA reads TGCGCCAGCAGCCACACACAATTTAGGGGTGCGGACACTGAAGCTTTCTTT. Its protein product is CASSHTQFRGADTEAFF. The rearrangement uses TRBV4-3 and TRBJ1-1, with D perhaps TRBD1 (5 bases). V dropped 3 bases and J dropped 3 bases, with 20 bases sitting between them. The germline V gene has CDR1 LGHNA and CDR2 YSLEER. The CDR3 is made up of 17 amino acids.

V usage is TRBV5-1 and J usage is TRBJ1-1; the D is unclear. This CDR3 is built from 12 residues. Germline V gene lookup returns CDR1 SGHRS and CDR2 YFSETQ. Trimming took 6 bases from V and 1 from J, leaving 7 bases between them. The DNA for the CDR3 is TGCGCCAGCAAGGAGCCGAACACTGAAGCTTTCTTT. It translates to CASKEPNTEAFF.

The V call is TRBV5-6, the J call TRBJ2-7; possibly TRBD2 for D (6 bases). This CDR3 contains 14 residues. Trimming removed 2 bases at V and 2 bases at J, with 11 bases between. The V gene's germline CDR1 is SGHDT and CDR2 YYEEEE. CDR3 loop: CASSLGGVPYEQYF. The CDR3 DNA sequence: TGTGCCAGCAGCTTAGGAGGGGTTCCCTACGAGCAGTACTTC.

Here the CDR3 reads CASSFGGVDEQYF. DNA of the CDR3: TGTGCCAGCAGCTTTGGTGGGGTGGACGAGCAGTACTTC. The chain couples TRBV13 to TRBJ2-7; the D is unclear. V lost 3 bases and J lost 5, with 11 bases in between. The germline CDR1 and CDR2 sequences are PRHDT and FYEKMQ (reference sequence). There are 13 residues in the CDR3.

This CDR3 is CASSQDGQLLNTGELFF. The CDR3 DNA sequence: TGCGCCAGCAGCCAAGATGGACAGCTTCTAAACACCGGGGAGCTGTTTTTT. This chain joins TRBV4-3 and TRBJ2-2; D may be TRBD1 (6 bases). This CDR3 has 17 residues. Germline lookup yields CDR1 LGHNA and CDR2 YSLEER. The V gene lost 0 bases and the J gene lost 2 bases, with 13 bases spanning the gap.

This clone was found once. The rearrangement links TRBV11-3 to TRBJ2-5; maybe TRBD1 (5 bases). CDR1 SGHNT and CDR2 YENEEA come from the germline V gene. V lost 1 base and J lost 2, with 11 bases in between. CDR3 length equals 15 residues. CDR3: CASSLVPTEQETQYF. CDR3 coding DNA: TGTGCCAGCAGCTTAGTCCCGACAGAGCAAGAGACCCAGTACTTC.

CDR3 in amino acids: CAWSGIPGAEAFF. The CDR3 DNA follows: TGTGCCTGGAGCGGGATCCCTGGAGCTGAAGCTTTCTTT. The V and J genes are TRBV30 and TRBJ1-1; D gene uncertain. CDR3 length: 13 residues. The germline V and J ends were trimmed by 3 bases and 6 bases, with 14 bases remaining between them. Looked up from germline, CDR1 is GTSNPN and CDR2 is SVGIG (reference sequence).

The V and J genes are TRBV19 and TRBJ2-4, with no clear D. V was pared by 3 bases and J by 1 base, with 10 bases between. The CDR3 is 15 amino acids. Germline CDR1 is LNHDA and CDR2 is SQIVND (reference sequence). The CDR3 DNA sequence: TGTGCCAGTAGTATTAGTTCCCTCGCCAAAAACATTCAGTACTTC. It yields the protein CASSISSLAKNIQYF.

The chain combines TRBV27 with TRBJ2-1; D is undetermined. This CDR3 has 13 amino acids. V shed 3 bases and J shed 3 bases, with 6 bases lying between them. Germline V gives CDR1 MNHEY, CDR2 SMNVEV (reference sequence). The CDR3 DNA follows: TGTGCCAGCAGTTTTGACTTCTACAATGAGCAGTTCTTC. Translated: CASSFDFYNEQFF.

This chain connects TRBV7-9 to TRBJ2-1; D unclear. This CDR3 comprises 12 residues. Germline assignment: CDR1 SEHNR and CDR2 FQNEAQ (reference sequence). The V end lost 5 bases, the J end lost 4 bases, and 6 bases lay between the germline ends. This CDR3 reads CASSHNYNEQFF. Written as DNA, the CDR3 is TGTGCCAGCAGCCATAATTACAATGAGCAGTTCTTC.

The chain has TRBV27 and TRBJ2-7; TRBD1 agrees at 7 bases. There are 13 residues in the CDR3. Germline trimming cut 8 bases from V and 2 bases from J; bases unmatched to any gene: 6. Germline values: CDR1 MNHEY, CDR2 SMNVEV (reference sequence). Written as DNA, the CDR3 is TGTGCCAGCGCCCGGGACAGAACCTACGAGCAGTACTTC. This translates into CASARDRTYEQYF.

This clone was recorded once. This chain uses TRBV11-2 with TRBJ1-1; D is undetermined. V was cut by 2 bases and J by 5 bases, with 3 bases left in between. The CDR3 consists of 11 residues. In germline, CDR1 is SGHAT, CDR2 FQNNGV. CDR3 DNA: TGTGCCAGCAGCTTACTGACTGAAGCTTTCTTT. This translates into CASSLLTEAFF.

The J gene is TRBJ1-4, the V gene TRBV5-1; D ambiguous. The length of the CDR3 is 15 residues. V shed 0 bases and J shed 2 bases, with 8 bases lying between them. Per germline, CDR1 SGHRS and CDR2 YFSETQ. CDR3 in DNA: TGCGCCAGCAGCTTGGCCGGCGGGACTAATGAAAAACTGTTTTTT. Its protein is CASSLAGGTNEKLFF.

The count of this clone is one. The genes are TRBV10-3 and TRBJ2-5; 9 positions match TRBD2. Near its end, the DNA agrees better with TRBJ2-7, so the J call may be wrong. This CDR3 has 16 amino acids. The germline V gene has CDR1 ENHRY and CDR2 SYGVKD. The CDR3 loop is CAISASGSGSLDEQYF. The DNA for the CDR3 is TGTGCCATCAGTGCCTCGGGTAGCGGGAGTCTCGACGAGCAGTACTTC.

V is TRBV27 and J is TRBJ2-7, with D maybe TRBD2 (6 bases). The ends were cut back, 2 bases at V and 2 bases at J, with 16 bases in the middle. The CDR3 extends over 16 amino acids. The germline gives CDR1 MNHEY, CDR2 SMNVEV (reference sequence). The CDR3 DNA sequence: TGTGCCAGCAGTTTAAAACCCGGCCCGGGAGCCTACGAGCAGTACTTC. This translates into CASSLKPGPGAYEQYF.

A remark on this clone: This CDR3 is also generated by other DNA sequences in the sample. The chain recombines TRBV4-3 with TRBJ2-1; 9 nucleotides agree with TRBD2. The CDR3 loop spans 15 amino acids. Germline-derived CDR1 and CDR2 are LGHNA and YSLEER. V was clipped by 0 bases and J by 5 bases; unmatched bases: 2. The CDR3 bases are TGCGCCAGCAGCCAAGAAAAGCGGGGGGACAATGAGCAGTTCTTC. Residues: CASSQEKRGDNEQFF.

The rearrangement joins TRBV11-3 to TRBJ2-1; D unresolved. CDR1 and CDR2 from the germline V gene are SGHNT and YENEEA. This CDR3 region has 11 residues. V gave up 3 bases and J gave up 8 bases, with 5 bases separating them. Here the CDR3 reads CASSFAYEQFF. For the CDR3, the DNA is TGTGCCAGCAGCTTCGCATATGAGCAGTTCTTC.

This chain links TRBV19 with TRBJ2-7, with D uncertain. Trimming took 6 bases from V and 2 from J, leaving 11 bases between them. Looked up from germline, CDR1 is LNHDA and CDR2 is SQIVND (reference sequence). The CDR3 loop spans 13 amino acids. The chain's CDR3 is CASRAVGTYEQYF. CDR3 bases: TGTGCCAGTAGGGCGGTCGGCACCTACGAGCAGTACTTC. The full variable domain, completed using reference TRBV19 and TRBJ2-7, is DGGITQSPKYLFRKEGQNVTLSCEQNLNHDAMYWYRQDPGQGLRLIYYSQIVNDFQKGDIAEGYSVSREKKESFPLTVTSAQKNPTAFYLCASRAVGTYEQYFGPGTRLTVT.

The rearrangement uses TRBV30 and TRBJ2-5; 7 positions agree with TRBD2. The V segment lost 1 base and the J segment 7 bases; nucleotides outside the gene matches: 3. The V gene's germline CDR1 is GTSNPN and CDR2 SVGIG (reference sequence). This CDR3 contains 12 residues. CDR3 nucleotides: TGTGCCTGGAGTGGAGGGAGGGTGACCCAGTACTTC. It translates to CAWSGGRVTQYF.

The chain recombines TRBV23-1 with TRBJ2-7; 7 nucleotides align to TRBD1. TRBV23-1 is placed among ORFs of uncertain function. The CDR3 contains 17 residues. V was clipped by 3 bases and J by 0 bases; unmatched bases: 11. The CDR3 reads CASSHYKDRSSSYEQYF. In DNA, the CDR3 is TGCGCCAGCAGTCACTACAAGGACAGGTCAAGCTCCTACGAGCAGTACTTC.

This clone came up once. This chain links TRBV27 with TRBJ2-7, with a tentative D call TRBD2 (6 bases). V lost 6 bases and J 6 bases, leaving 18 bases between the germline ends. CDR1 MNHEY and CDR2 SMNVEV come from the germline V gene (reference sequence). The CDR3 contains 14 residues. CDR3 in amino acids: CASRGRTSAPEQYF. Written as DNA, the CDR3 is TGTGCCAGCAGGGGGAGGACCTCAGCCCCCGAGCAGTACTTC.

The V and J genes are TRBV7-2 and TRBJ2-7; 8 bases align to TRBD2. With V trimmed by 5 bases and J by 3 bases, 15 bases remained unmatched. The germline gives CDR1 SGHTA, CDR2 FQGNSA. The CDR3 contains 17 residues. Here the CDR3 reads CASSPGELAGLIYEQYF. The CDR3 nucleotides are TGTGCCAGCAGCCCCGGGGAGCTAGCGGGCCTAATCTACGAGCAGTACTTC.

The CDR3 sequence: CASSYFSGGSSYNEQFF. CDR3 sequence (DNA): TGTGCCAGCAGTTATTTTAGCGGGGGGAGCTCCTACAATGAGCAGTTCTTC. The rearrangement joins TRBV28 to TRBJ2-1, with 10 bases that match TRBD2. CDR1 and CDR2 (germline): MDHEN, SYDVKM. The CDR3 has 17 residues. The V segment lost 4 bases and the J segment 0 bases; nucleotides outside the gene matches: 6.

This chain uses TRBV2 with TRBJ1-1; the D gene is possibly TRBD1 (6 bases). Germline V gene sequence: CDR1 SNHLY, CDR2 FYNNEI. The CDR3 totals 11 residues. V lost 4 bases and J 13 bases, leaving 13 bases between the germline ends. Here the CDR3 reads CASSVTGYGFF. The CDR3 DNA reads as TGTGCCAGCAGTGTAACAGGGTACGGTTTCTTT.

V and J are TRBV28 and TRBJ2-2; D unresolved. V was trimmed by 6 bases and J by 3 bases, leaving 14 bases between them. In germline, CDR1 is MDHEN, CDR2 SYDVKM. CDR3 size: 15 residues. Here the CDR3 DNA reads TGTGCCAGCAGCCCCGGGTCCTACTACACCGGGGAGCTGTTTTTT. Translated: CASSPGSYYTGELFF.

The chain links TRBV18 to TRBJ2-2, with D possibly being TRBD2 (5 bases). Trimming took off 4 bases at V and 4 bases at J, with 16 bases between the two ends. Germline assignment: CDR1 KGHSH and CDR2 LQKENI. This CDR3 is 16 amino acids long. The CDR3 protein is CASSLPDRRGTGELFF. The CDR3 DNA is TGTGCCAGCTCACTTCCCGACCGTCGGGGCACCGGGGAGCTGTTTTTT.